This T cell receptor beta chain is drawn from a study of T cell changes during pregnancy in multiple sclerosis. Here immunoSEQ multiplex PCR was the method, and the copy in TCRdb shows in-frame clones only, minus some. The sample carries around 100,000 clones, more than 90% recorded once. The CDR3 is 14 amino acids. V lost 0 bases and J lost 6, with 11 bases in between. The V gene's germline CDR1 is LGHNA and CDR2 YNFKEQ. The clonotype originates from a female donor with multiple sclerosis, enrolled in a pregnancy study. The rearrangement links TRBV4-2 to TRBJ1-2; D might be TRBD1 (5 bases). The input for sequencing was peripheral blood, taken in the second trimester of pregnancy. The CDR3 DNA follows: TGTGCCAGCAGCCAAGATGGGGGGGTACATGGCTACACCTTC. Protein sequence: CASSQDGGVHGYTF.